A selection of T cell receptor beta chains follows, all from one sample in a study of post-analysis software for immune sequencing data. One entry per CDR3 protein results from TCRdb running MiXCR on the PCR reads. The sample carries hundreds of thousands of distinct CDR3 sequences, roughly 27% recorded once. The sample was blood. These receptors were obtained from a girl aged 10 to 17 with multiple sclerosis. CDR3s include the opening cysteine and the closing phenylalanine or tryptophan. The D gene is left open where the match is weak. Clone size appears in some rows only: once, few, many, or a class for an expanded clone.

v_gene,abundance,d_gene,j_gene,CDR3aa,CDR3nt
TRBV6-6,few,TRBD1,TRBJ1-2,CASSPSRDRLRYGYTF,TGTGCCAGCAGCCCCAGTAGGGACAGGTTACGCTATGGCTACACCTTC
TRBV5-5,NA,NA,TRBJ2-2,CASSFVWGYTGELFF,TGTGCCAGCAGCTTTGTGTGGGGGTACACCGGGGAGCTGTTTTTT
TRBV20-1,many,TRBD2,TRBJ2-7,CSASGTSGYYEQYF,TGCAGTGCTAGCGGGACTAGCGGTTACTACGAGCAGTACTTC
TRBV20-1,NA,TRBD2,TRBJ2-7,CSAPGTSGSSRWYEQYF,TGCAGTGCTCCCGGGACTAGCGGGAGCTCCAGGTGGTACGAGCAGTACTTC
TRBV5-1,NA,NA,TRBJ2-1,CASSLQGGFSNEQFF,TGCGCCAGCAGCTTGCAGGGTGGTTTTTCCAATGAGCAGTTCTTC
TRBV7-7,NA,NA,TRBJ2-3,CASSQTGQPDTQYF,TGTGCTAGCAGCCAAACGGGACAACCAGATACGCAGTATTTT
TRBV12-3/TRBV12-4,NA,TRBD1,TRBJ2-1,CAGIRTGGFNEQFF,TGTGCCGGCATTCGGACAGGGGGTTTCAATGAGCAGTTCTTC
TRBV11-1,NA,NA,TRBJ1-2,CASSPGHPTNYGYTF,TGTGCCAGCAGCCCGGGACACCCGACTAACTATGGCTACACCTTC
TRBV6-2/TRBV6-3,few,NA,TRBJ1-5,CASSYDGYNQPQHF,TGTGCCAGCAGTTACGACGGGTACAATCAGCCCCAGCATTTT
TRBV20-1,few,TRBD2,TRBJ2-1,CSASAREGSGLIYNEQFF,TGCAGTGCTAGTGCGCGGGAGGGTAGCGGACTAATCTACAATGAGCAGTTCTTC
TRBV12-3/TRBV12-4,NA,NA,TRBJ2-7,CASSLRGFDEQYF,TGTGCCAGCAGTTTAAGGGGTTTCGACGAGCAGTACTTC
TRBV12-3/TRBV12-4,NA,NA,TRBJ2-3,CASSFWYSPDAQYF,TGTGCCAGCAGTTTCTGGTATAGTCCAGATGCGCAGTATTTT
TRBV2,NA,NA,TRBJ2-2,CASSVGGGWTGELFF,TGTGCCAGCAGTGTGGGGGGAGGTTGGACCGGGGAGCTGTTTTTT
TRBV6-6,NA,NA,TRBJ2-2,CASSYPTTENCTGELFF,TGTGCCAGCAGTTACCCGACGACCGAGAATTGCACCGGGGAGCTGTTTTTT
TRBV6-5,few,TRBD2,TRBJ2-7,CASGPGLAYEQYF,TGTGCCAGCGGCCCGGGACTAGCCTACGAGCAGTACTTC
TRBV29-1,few,NA,TRBJ2-1,CSVSLQGHEQFF,TGCAGCGTTTCGCTACAGGGCCATGAGCAGTTCTTC
TRBV29-1,few,NA,TRBJ2-7,CSVEAGAPYEQYF,TGCAGCGTTGAAGCGGGAGCCCCTTACGAGCAGTACTTC
TRBV10-3,many,NA,TRBJ2-7,CATSRAGSYEQYF,TGTGCCACTTCCAGGGCAGGGTCGTACGAGCAGTACTTC
TRBV3-1,NA,NA,TRBJ1-1,CASSQRRGYTEAFF,TGTGCCAGCAGCCAACGAAGGGGGTACACTGAAGCTTTCTTT
TRBV9,many,TRBD2,TRBJ2-1,CASSADGGLGNEQFF,TGTGCCAGCAGCGCGGACGGGGGGTTGGGCAATGAGCAGTTCTTC
TRBV9,NA,TRBD2,TRBJ2-7,CASSEPGLAGDRSYNEQYF,TGTGCCAGCAGCGAGCCGGGACTAGCGGGAGATCGGTCCTACAATGAGCAGTACTTC
TRBV10-3,NA,NA,TRBJ2-6,CAIVGAERPGANVLTF,TGTGCCATAGTGGGCGCGGAAAGGCCCGGGGCCAACGTCCTGACTTTC
TRBV7-2,few,NA,TRBJ2-3,CASSLRGGATDTQYF,TGTGCCAGCAGCTTAAGAGGGGGGGCGACAGATACGCAGTATTTT
TRBV5-6,NA,NA,TRBJ2-5,CASSLIRLATQYF,TGTGCCAGCAGCTTGATTCGGTTGGCGACCCAGTACTTC
TRBV6-5,few,NA,TRBJ1-1,CASSYSIWDTEAFF,TGTGCCAGCAGTTACTCGATCTGGGACACTGAAGCTTTCTTT
TRBV2,few,TRBD1,TRBJ2-5,CANRKDRGVQETQYF,TGTGCCAATCGAAAGGACAGGGGGGTACAAGAGACCCAGTACTTC
TRBV4-3,NA,TRBD1,TRBJ2-3,CASSQEHRGNPKGTDTQYF,TGCGCCAGCAGCCAAGAGCACAGGGGAAACCCCAAGGGCACAGATACGCAGTATTTT
TRBV27,NA,NA,TRBJ1-1,CASSTRGPTLNTEAFF,TGTGCCAGCAGTACAAGGGGCCCCACCCTGAACACTGAAGCTTTCTTT
TRBV6-6,few,TRBD2,TRBJ2-1,CASSRTGLAERHEQFF,TGTGCCAGCAGTCGGACAGGACTAGCGGAACGACATGAGCAGTTCTTC
TRBV7-2,NA,NA,TRBJ2-5,CASSYTGRETQYF,TGTGCCAGCAGCTATACAGGACGAGAGACCCAGTACTTC
TRBV7-2,few,TRBD2,TRBJ2-1,CASSSGLAGGFEQFF,TGTGCCAGCAGCTCCGGACTAGCGGGAGGGTTTGAGCAGTTCTTC
TRBV6-5,many,NA,TRBJ1-2,CASSYGGEGGGYTF,TGTGCCAGCAGTTACGGCGGGGAGGGCGGAGGCTACACCTTC
TRBV6-6,NA,NA,TRBJ2-3,CASKDPPNTDTQYF,TGTGCCAGCAAGGACCCACCAAACACAGATACGCAGTATTTT
TRBV4-2,few,NA,TRBJ2-6,CASSQDGDDSGANVLTF,TGTGCCAGCAGCCAAGATGGGGACGACTCTGGGGCCAACGTCCTGACTTTC
TRBV7-9,NA,TRBD1,TRBJ1-4,CATSRNSGQENEKLFF,TGTGCCACTTCGCGGAATTCGGGACAGGAGAATGAAAAACTGTTTTTT
TRBV9,few,NA,TRBJ1-2,CASSVAPNYGYTF,TGTGCCAGCAGCGTAGCACCTAACTATGGCTACACCTTC
TRBV7-2,NA,TRBD1,TRBJ1-2,CASSFDRGQNGYTF,TGTGCCAGCAGCTTCGACAGGGGGCAGAATGGCTACACCTTC
TRBV7-2,few,NA,TRBJ2-7,CASGVRMEQYF,TGTGCCAGCGGGGTGAGGATGGAGCAGTACTTC
TRBV29-1,few,TRBD2,TRBJ2-5,CSVEGRPAGDQETQYF,TGCAGCGTTGAGGGTCGGCCAGCGGGGGACCAAGAGACCCAGTACTTC
TRBV11-3,few,NA,TRBJ1-1,CASSLGGTTNTEAFF,TGTGCCAGCAGCTTAGGAGGGACAACGAACACTGAAGCTTTCTTT
TRBV20-1,NA,NA,TRBJ2-3,CSASPGRATDTQYF,TGCAGTGCTAGTCCTGGGCGGGCTACAGATACGCAGTATTTT